This TCR beta chain was captured in a study of T cell responses to AZD1222 COVID-19 vaccine. Some clones are missing from TCRdb's copy, which holds only in-frame ones; the method was immunoSEQ multiplex PCR. Counted here are under 200,000 clones, approximately 90% occurring once; the ten biggest clones make up about 24%. Study findings and constraints: The peak T cell response came first, and repertoires were sampled only after it. Nearly half of the spike-specific TCRs reportedly recognize variant regions that carry no mutations.

Comment on this clone: The antigen remains unidentified.

Germline CDR1 and CDR2: LNHDA and SQIVND (reference sequence). This CDR3 comprises 16 residues. V lost 3 bases and J lost 4; bases outside the gene matches: 11. The sample in question was peripheral blood, obtained 28 days after the second AZD1222 dose. The V and J genes are TRBV19 and TRBJ1-2; 7 nucleotides line up with TRBD1. The sequence was collected from an adult who received the AZD1222 COVID-19 vaccine. The CDR3: CASSITGTANSYGYTF. The CDR3 DNA reads as TGTGCCAGTAGTATCACCGGGACAGCAAACTCCTATGGCTACACCTTC.